This T cell receptor beta chain appears in the sequencing data of a study of blood T cell repertoires in COVID-19. Whole-study context: COVID-19 samples collected from the United States, Italy and Spain covered acute and convalescent phases.

Authors' processing steps: The authors estimated nucleated cell counts from reference gene primer amplification. Sequenced by immunoSEQ multiplex PCR; TCRdb stores in-frame clones only, minus some. The V and J calls and clone size were taken over from that table, and D and trimming were inferred from the DNA. The table lists 280,000 or so clones, approximately 83% of them singletons. The sequencing input was peripheral blood. The receptor was isolated from a woman aged 25 to 45 who had recovered from COVID-19.

CDR3 amino acids: CASSESGTYNEQFF. The CDR3 DNA is TGTGCCAGCAGTGAATCGGGAACTTACAATGAGCAGTTCTTC. The rearrangement joins TRBV2 to TRBJ2-1, with a weak D call TRBD2 (5 bases). CDR1 and CDR2 from the germline V gene are SNHLY and FYNNEI. The V end lost 2 bases, the J end lost 4 bases, and 9 bases lay between the germline ends. The CDR3 totals 14 residues.